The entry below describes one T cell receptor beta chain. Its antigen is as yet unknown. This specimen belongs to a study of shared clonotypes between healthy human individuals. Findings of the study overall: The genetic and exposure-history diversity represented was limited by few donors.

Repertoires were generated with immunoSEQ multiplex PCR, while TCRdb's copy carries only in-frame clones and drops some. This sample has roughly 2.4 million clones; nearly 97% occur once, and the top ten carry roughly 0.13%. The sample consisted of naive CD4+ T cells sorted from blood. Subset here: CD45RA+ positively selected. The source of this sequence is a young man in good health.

CDR3 region: CASSPGQGSRWSEAFF. CDR3 nucleotide sequence: TGTGCCAGCAGCCCCGGACAGGGATCCCGTTGGTCTGAAGCTTTCTTT. The chain combines TRBV5-4 with TRBJ1-1; 8 bases fit TRBD1. The CDR3 totals 16 residues. V lost 4 bases to trimming and J lost 6 bases; unmatched junction nucleotides: 14. Germline V gives CDR1 SGHNT, CDR2 YYREEE (reference sequence).